The text below deals with one T cell receptor (beta chain). The CDR3 covers 17 residues. In germline, CDR1 is KGHSH, CDR2 LQKENI. The V gene end was trimmed by 2 bases and the J gene end by 4 bases; junction bases not matched to a gene: 10. This sample was included in a study of blood T cell repertoires in COVID-19. Measured with immunoSEQ multiplex PCR; TCRdb has only the in-frame clones, and not every one. This table has roughly 150,000 clones, 78% appearing once. This receptor was obtained from a woman of 80 years or more with acute or convalescent COVID-19. The V and J genes are TRBV18 and TRBJ1-3; 8 positions match TRBD1. The sample was peripheral blood. DNA of the CDR3: TGTGCCAGCTCACCATCGACAGGGGTGGATCTGGGAAACACCATATATTTT. Encoded protein: CASSPSTGVDLGNTIYF.